The next 30 T cell receptor beta chains were all read from a single sample in a study of blood T cell repertoires in COVID-19. Generated by immunoSEQ multiplex PCR, the TCRdb table keeps only in-frame clones and is missing some. Of under 300,000 clones detected, approximately 90% appear once; the ten largest clones hold under 2.5%. The specimen was PBMCs or T cells enriched from blood (not recorded which). These receptors were obtained from a woman aged 55-69 years in a cohort exposed to, infected with or recovered from COVID-19 (not recorded which).

The V call is TRBV15, the J call TRBJ1-1; 8 bases map to TRBD1. The CDR3 extends over 15 amino acids. The V and J ends lost 1 base and 3 bases, in that order; junction bases with no gene match: 4. Germline values: CDR1 LNHNV, CDR2 YYDKDF (reference sequence). The CDR3 protein is CATSRATGGDTEAFF. The CDR3 nucleotides are TGTGCCACCAGCAGAGCAACAGGGGGAGACACTGAAGCTTTCTTT.

The chain carries TRBV7-2 and TRBJ2-2; 7 bases align to TRBD1. The ends lost 6 bases at V and 2 bases at J; junction bases unmatched: 9. Germline V CDR1 and CDR2: SGHTA, FQGNSA. The CDR3 runs to 16 residues. The CDR3 here is CASRAPGTANTGELFF. As DNA, the CDR3 is TGTGCCAGCAGGGCCCCCGGGACAGCAAACACCGGGGAGCTGTTTTTT.

This chain joins TRBV24-1 and TRBJ2-1; D gene ambiguous. The germline gives CDR1 KGHDR, CDR2 SFDVKD. Trimming left V 10 bases short and J 8 bases short, with 17 bases between. The CDR3 length is 13 residues. CDR3 nucleotide sequence: TGTGCCACGAACGGCGGAGCGAGCGATGAGCAGTTCTTC. Protein: CATNGGASDEQFF.

V and J are TRBV2 and TRBJ2-5; possibly TRBD1 for D (5 bases). CDR1 is SNHLY and CDR2 is FYNNEI in the germline V gene. The CDR3 is 13 amino acids. V lost 6 bases and J lost 2, with 10 bases in between. The CDR3 DNA sequence: TGTGCCAGCAGCAGGGCAGTACAAGAGACCCAGTACTTC. This codes for CASSRAVQETQYF.

The rearrangement links TRBV5-1 to TRBJ2-1; a weak D match, TRBD1 (6 bases). CDR3 length: 16 residues. CDR1 and CDR2 from the germline V gene are SGHRS and YFSETQ. V lost 4 bases and J lost 4, with 18 bases in between. The CDR3: CASSLGQGMGYNEQFF. Written as DNA, the CDR3 is TGCGCCAGCAGCCTGGGCCAGGGGATGGGGTACAATGAGCAGTTCTTC.

This chain links TRBV3-1 (or the pseudogene TRBV3-2) with TRBJ2-7, with D maybe TRBD2 (5 bases). Germline V CDR1 and CDR2: LGHDT, YNNKEL (reference sequence). The CDR3 length is 13 residues. The ends were cut back, 3 bases at V and 6 bases at J, with 12 bases in the middle. The CDR3 nucleotides read TGTGCCAGCAGCCAGATACGCGAGGGCGAGCAGTACTTC. Protein sequence: CASSQIREGEQYF.

This clone was recorded at least ten times. The J gene is TRBJ2-5, the V gene TRBV23-1; D is uncertain. TRBV23-1 is designated an ORF whose function remains uncertain. The V and J ends lost 3 bases and 3 bases respectively, with 5 bases between them. The CDR3 runs 12 residues. CDR3 region: CASSHLKETQYF. The DNA for the CDR3 is TGCGCCAGCAGTCACTTAAAAGAGACCCAGTACTTC.

This rearrangement joins TRBV19 to TRBJ1-5, with unresolved D. CDR1 LNHDA and CDR2 SQIVND come from the germline V gene (reference sequence). Trimming stripped 7 bases from V and 11 bases from J, with 18 bases between. This CDR3 is built from 13 residues. The CDR3 coding sequence is TGTGCCAGTAATGAGGGAGGCCGATTGGCCCAGCATTTT. Protein product: CASNEGGRLAQHF.

The chain employs TRBV7-9 and TRBJ1-1; D is unclear. CDR3 size: 11 residues. Germline-derived CDR1 and CDR2 are SEHNR and FQNEAQ (reference sequence). Trimming removed 6 bases from V and 10 bases from J, with 12 bases in between. CDR3 coding DNA: TGTGCCAGCAGTTCTATTAAAGTAGCTTTCTTT. Protein product: CASSSIKVAFF.

The chain employs TRBV4-1 and TRBJ1-1; D is undetermined. V shed 0 bases and J shed 0 bases, with 11 bases lying between them. The germline gives CDR1 MGHRA, CDR2 YSYEKL. This CDR3 contains 16 residues. CDR3 in amino acids: CASSQDSRSMNTEAFF. The CDR3 DNA reads as TGCGCCAGCAGCCAAGATTCGAGATCCATGAACACTGAAGCTTTCTTT.

V gene TRBV28 combines with J gene TRBJ1-1; D is unresolved. V was pared by 8 bases and J by 2 bases, with 9 bases between. The CDR3 is 12 residues long. Germline assignment: CDR1 MDHEN and CDR2 SYDVKM. The CDR3 nucleotides read TGTGCCAGCCGGGATATTAACACTGAAGCTTTCTTT. Translating it yields CASRDINTEAFF. The full variable domain, rest sourced from reference TRBV28 and TRBJ1-1, is DVKVTQSSRYLVKRTGEKVFLECVQDMDHENMFWYRQDPGLGLRLIYFSYDVKMKEKGDIPEGYSVSREKKERFSLILESASTNQTSMYLCASRDINTEAFFGQGTRLTVV.

This chain joins TRBV12-3 or TRBV12-4 and TRBJ1-3; 8 nucleotides line up with TRBD1. The trim removed 7 bases at V and 5 bases at J, leaving 4 bases unmatched. The CDR3 runs 13 residues. For the CDR3, the DNA is TGTGCCAGCAAGGGGACAGGTAGAAACACCATATATTTT. Its protein product is CASKGTGRNTIYF.

This clone was seen just once. The J gene is TRBJ2-2, the V gene TRBV3-1 (or the pseudogene TRBV3-2); 7 nucleotides align to TRBD2. V lost 6 bases to trimming and J lost 1 base; unmatched junction nucleotides: 5. The CDR3 covers 15 residues. The germline V gene has CDR1 LGHDT and CDR2 YNNKEL (reference sequence). The CDR3 bases are TGTGCCAGCAGTCTAAAGCGGGGGAACACCGGGGAGCTGTTTTTT. Residues: CASSLKRGNTGELFF.

This clone was picked up one time. This chain connects TRBV7-2 to TRBJ2-1; tentatively, D is TRBD1 (5 bases). Germline V gives CDR1 SGHTA, CDR2 FQGNSA. This CDR3 spans 13 amino acids. Trimming removed 3 bases at V and 8 bases at J, with 11 bases between. In DNA, the CDR3 is TGTGCCAGCAGCTTGCAGGGAAGGGATGAGCAGTTCTTC. Amino acid sequence: CASSLQGRDEQFF.

V is TRBV5-4 and J is TRBJ1-1; D is undetermined. Per the germline V gene, CDR1 is SGHNT and CDR2 is YYREEE (reference sequence). The ends were cut back, 0 bases at V and 0 bases at J, with 6 bases in the middle. This CDR3 region has 14 residues. CDR3 in amino acids: CASSLASLNTEAFF. CDR3 nucleotide sequence: TGTGCCAGCAGCTTGGCCTCTTTGAACACTGAAGCTTTCTTT.

This chain connects TRBV3-1 (or the pseudogene TRBV3-2) to TRBJ1-5; 8 bases are a match to TRBD1. CDR1 is LGHDT and CDR2 is YNNKEL in the germline V gene (reference sequence). This CDR3 is built from 15 residues. J was trimmed by 5 bases and V by 2 bases; bases with no gene match: 5. The CDR3 spells CASSQTGGMYQPQHF. As DNA, the CDR3 is TGTGCCAGCAGCCAAACAGGGGGAATGTATCAGCCCCAGCATTTT.

The CDR3 DNA reads TGTGCCAGTAGTAAAGGGCTAGCGTCCCACGAGCAGTACTTC. Encoded protein: CASSKGLASHEQYF. The chain uses TRBV19 and TRBJ2-7; possibly TRBD2 for D (6 bases). V gave up 4 bases and J gave up 5 bases, with 15 bases separating them. The CDR3 has 14 residues. CDR1 LNHDA and CDR2 SQIVND come from the germline V gene (reference sequence).

V usage is TRBV11-2 and J usage is TRBJ2-1; TRBD2 agrees at 8 bases. The CDR3 runs to 14 residues. Germline V gene sequence: CDR1 SGHAT, CDR2 FQNNGV. V was pared by 11 bases and J by 8 bases, with 14 bases of the junction left unmatched. Here the CDR3 reads CASQGGLVVDEQFF. The CDR3 DNA sequence: TGTGCCTCGCAAGGGGGACTAGTTGTCGATGAGCAGTTCTTC. The variable domain in full, completed from reference TRBV11-2 and TRBJ2-1, reads EAGVAQSPRYKIIEKRQSVAFWCNPISGHATLYWYQQILGQGPKLLIQFQNNGVVDDSQLPKDRFSAERLKGVDSTLKIQPAKLEDSAVYLCASQGGLVVDEQFFGPGTRLTVL.

This sequence joins TRBV9 and TRBJ2-3; 9 positions agree with TRBD2. V lost 4 bases to trimming and J lost 5 bases; unmatched junction nucleotides: 8. This CDR3 contains 15 residues. The germline gives CDR1 SGDLS, CDR2 YYNGEE. Written as DNA, the CDR3 is TGTGCCAGCAGCTCCTTCTCTAGCGGGAAAGATACGCAGTATTTT. Translation gives CASSSFSSGKDTQYF.

In this sample, this clone turned up once. This chain connects TRBV7-2 to TRBJ2-3, with D possibly matching TRBD2 (6 bases). The germline V and J ends were trimmed by 4 bases and 3 bases, with 14 bases remaining between them. This CDR3 has 15 residues. CDR1 is SGHTA, CDR2 FQGNSA, per germline. CDR3 sequence reads: CASSSGGMLTDTQYF. CDR3 in DNA: TGTGCCAGCAGCTCTGGAGGGATGTTGACAGATACGCAGTATTTT.

Comment on this clone: This CDR3 is also generated by other DNA sequences in the sample. This rearrangement joins TRBV11-2 to TRBJ2-5; 8 bases map to TRBD1. The CDR3 has 13 amino acids. Germline CDR1 reads SGHAT; CDR2 reads FQNNGV. Germline trimming cut 4 bases from V and 4 bases from J; bases unmatched to any gene: 2. CDR3: CASSSDRGETQYF. In nucleotides, the CDR3 is TGTGCCAGCAGCTCCGACAGGGGAGAGACCCAGTACTTC. The full variable domain, its missing parts supplied by reference TRBV11-2 and TRBJ2-5, is EAGVAQSPRYKIIEKRQSVAFWCNPISGHATLYWYQQILGQGPKLLIQFQNNGVVDDSQLPKDRFSAERLKGVDSTLKIQPAKLEDSAVYLCASSSDRGETQYFGPGTRLLVL.

This clone was recorded only once. This chain links TRBV19 with TRBJ2-7; the match to TRBD2 covers 9 bases. Germline trimming cut 5 bases from V and 1 base from J; bases unmatched to any gene: 3. This CDR3 is built from 14 residues. From germline, CDR1 is LNHDA and CDR2 SQIVND (reference sequence). Written as DNA, the CDR3 is TGTGCCAGTAGTCATAGCGGGGGTTCCTACGAGCAGTACTTC. Translating it yields CASSHSGGSYEQYF.

The chain recombines TRBV2 with TRBJ2-1; TRBD2 matches at 8 bases. V shed 7 bases, J shed 7 bases, and the junction held 6 bases outside the gene matches. The CDR3 length is 13 residues. Germline V gene lookup returns CDR1 SNHLY and CDR2 FYNNEI. The CDR3 sequence: CASIAGGRNEQFF. CDR3 sequence (DNA): TGTGCCAGCATTGCGGGAGGAAGGAATGAGCAGTTCTTC.

This sequence joins TRBV6-1 and TRBJ2-2; TRBD2 matches 10 bases. The ends lost 3 bases at V and 4 bases at J; junction bases unmatched: 8. Per germline, CDR1 MNHNS and CDR2 SASEGT. There are 17 residues in the CDR3. The CDR3 loop reads CASSEVLAGRGTGELFF. Written as DNA, the CDR3 is TGTGCCAGCAGTGAGGTACTAGCGGGACGGGGCACCGGGGAGCTGTTTTTT.

V gene TRBV4-3 combines with J gene TRBJ2-7; a weak D match, TRBD2 (5 bases). Germline V gives CDR1 LGHNA, CDR2 YSLEER. CDR3 length: 13 amino acids. Trimming left V 0 bases short and J 7 bases short, with 10 bases between. The CDR3 DNA reads TGCGCCAGCAGCCAAGAGACGGGGTGGGAGCAGTACTTC. It is translated as CASSQETGWEQYF.

This rearrangement joins TRBV6-6 to TRBJ2-1, with TRBD2 identical over 9 bases. The CDR3 loop spans 16 amino acids. Germline V gene data show CDR1 as MNHNY and CDR2 as SVGAGI (reference sequence). V lost 5 bases, J lost 5 bases, and 10 bases stayed unmatched. CDR3 amino acids: CASSAWGTSPNNEQFF. Written as DNA, the CDR3 is TGTGCCAGCAGTGCGTGGGGGACTAGCCCAAACAATGAGCAGTTCTTC.

This chain joins TRBV21-1 and TRBJ2-2; the table calls TRBD2, which could not be checked here. TRBV21-1 represents a pseudogene. The length of the CDR3 is 17 residues. CDR3 sequence reads: CASSLQAGIEGGGELFF. The DNA of the CDR3 is TGTGCCAGCAGCTTGCAAGCGGGGATTGAAGGGGGCGGGGAGCTGTTTTTT.

This chain links TRBV19 with TRBJ2-3; 7 bases map to TRBD2. The trim removed 0 bases at V and 4 bases at J, leaving 10 bases unmatched. Per germline, CDR1 LNHDA and CDR2 SQIVND (reference sequence). The CDR3 consists of 17 residues. The CDR3 spells CASSIDVKGGNADTQYF. CDR3 nucleotides: TGTGCCAGTAGTATAGATGTTAAGGGAGGGAACGCAGATACGCAGTATTTT.

The V gene is TRBV7-8, the J gene TRBJ2-7, with 8 bases matching TRBD1. The CDR3 totals 18 residues. Trimming removed 5 bases from V and 0 bases from J; junction bases left unmatched: 15. Germline V CDR1 and CDR2: SGHVS, FQNEAQ. CDR3 loop: CASSAIFGRDRSSYEQYF. The CDR3 DNA reads as TGTGCCAGCAGCGCAATATTCGGCCGGGACAGGAGCTCCTACGAGCAGTACTTC.

The chain uses TRBV5-4 and TRBJ2-5, with D tentatively TRBD2 (5 bases). Germline lookup yields CDR1 SGHNT and CDR2 YYREEE (reference sequence). This CDR3 comprises 17 residues. V was trimmed by 1 base and J by 3 bases, leaving 19 bases between them. The CDR3: CASSLFGRGGSEETQYF. CDR3 nucleotide sequence: TGTGCCAGCAGCTTGTTTGGACGCGGAGGATCCGAAGAGACCCAGTACTTC.